Reported below is one T cell receptor beta chain. This entry belongs to a study of blood T cell repertoires in COVID-19. Overall study: Both acute and convalescent COVID-19 samples were obtained from the United States, Italy and Spain. Sources were T cells, B-cell-depleted T cells, or PBMCs; the material itself was cDNA or gDNA.

This CDR3 contains 14 residues. Germline loops: CDR1 GTSNPN, CDR2 SVGIG (reference sequence). The germline V and J ends were trimmed by 4 bases and 3 bases, with 13 bases remaining between them. In the original workflow: Amplified reference gene primers provided the basis for estimating nucleated cell counts. Assay: immunoSEQ multiplex PCR; the TCRdb copy retains only in-frame clones and omits some. V, J and clone size reflect that table, while D and trimming were determined from the DNA. The sample lists approximately 300,000 clones; 80% to 90% were seen once. The clonotype comes from a man over 45 with active or convalescent COVID-19. The V and J genes are TRBV30 and TRBJ1-3; D call uncertain. The material sequenced was peripheral blood. This CDR3 reads CAWTTFSGGNTIYF. Written as DNA, the CDR3 is TGTGCCTGGACCACCTTCTCGGGTGGAAACACCATATATTTT.